These T cell receptor beta chains were read from a single sample in a study of cytomegalovirus exposure and HLA in healthy donors. Repertoires were generated with immunoSEQ multiplex PCR, while TCRdb's copy carries only in-frame clones and drops some. Counted here are roughly 120,000 clones, 69% occurring once; the ten biggest clones make up 5.4%. Material: PBMCs. The receptors come from a woman between 65 and 79 years old in good health and CMV-seropositive. Both conserved end residues are part of each CDR3. A D gene is named only where the DNA matches it firmly. Rows may omit the clone size; those that give it use once, few, many or a size class.

clone size: NA
V gene: TRBV7-9
J gene: TRBJ2-5
D gene: NA
CDR3 protein: CASSLAGGETQYF

clone size: once
V gene: TRBV12-2
J gene: TRBJ2-3
D gene: NA
CDR3 protein: CASRLPTTSSTDTQYF

clone size: NA
V gene: TRBV10-2
J gene: TRBJ1-5
D gene: NA
CDR3 protein: CASSESSRLSNQPQHF

clone size: NA
V gene: TRBV19
J gene: TRBJ2-3
D gene: NA
CDR3 protein: CASSLQGTDTQYF

clone size: few
V gene: TRBV7-2
J gene: TRBJ2-7
D gene: NA
CDR3 protein: CASSRIYEQYF

clone size: NA
V gene: TRBV6-5
J gene: NA
D gene: TRBD2
CDR3 protein: CASGGGGMGEQYF

clone size: few
V gene: TRBV6-6
J gene: TRBJ2-1
D gene: NA
CDR3 protein: CASSSIMGGPYNEQFF

clone size: NA
V gene: TRBV4-1
J gene: TRBJ2-4
D gene: NA
CDR3 protein: CASSQEVGVSQGIQYF

clone size: NA
V gene: TRBV5-3
J gene: TRBJ1-1
D gene: NA
CDR3 protein: CARSLDGQLNTEAFF

clone size: NA
V gene: TRBV7-2
J gene: TRBJ1-1
D gene: NA
CDR3 protein: CASSPILGPLDTEAFF

clone size: NA
V gene: TRBV29-1
J gene: TRBJ2-1
D gene: NA
CDR3 protein: CSVTGTPPGGQFF

clone size: few
V gene: TRBV13
J gene: TRBJ2-1
D gene: TRBD1
CDR3 protein: CASRPEGDRGGSSYNEQFF

clone size: NA
V gene: TRBV10-3
J gene: TRBJ2-1
D gene: TRBD2
CDR3 protein: CAISESRTSGEYNEQFF

clone size: NA
V gene: TRBV4-1
J gene: TRBJ2-4
D gene: TRBD1
CDR3 protein: CASSQDRQGKNIQYF

clone size: once
V gene: TRBV30
J gene: TRBJ2-1
D gene: TRBD2
CDR3 protein: CAWSVSSSGGPGYNEQFF

clone size: NA
V gene: TRBV30
J gene: TRBJ2-7
D gene: NA
CDR3 protein: CACPGEGTHEQYF

clone size: NA
V gene: TRBV12-5
J gene: TRBJ2-7
D gene: TRBD1
CDR3 protein: CASGLKLGQGVNEQYF

clone size: NA
V gene: TRBV2
J gene: TRBJ2-1
D gene: NA
CDR3 protein: CASSESPRSGSYNEQFF

clone size: NA
V gene: TRBV5-8
J gene: TRBJ2-7
D gene: TRBD1
CDR3 protein: CASSLRDSPSRYF

clone size: NA
V gene: TRBV4-1
J gene: TRBJ1-2
D gene: NA
CDR3 protein: CASSRLRNFNYGYTF

clone size: once
V gene: TRBV11-2
J gene: TRBJ1-1
D gene: NA
CDR3 protein: CASSLDRGSTEAFF

clone size: NA
V gene: TRBV27
J gene: TRBJ1-6
D gene: NA
CDR3 protein: CASSFQGFGEATLHF

clone size: NA
V gene: TRBV29-1
J gene: TRBJ1-2
D gene: NA
CDR3 protein: CSVERGYGYTF

clone size: NA
V gene: TRBV6-5
J gene: TRBJ1-1
D gene: NA
CDR3 protein: CASSYSFGGFEAFF

clone size: few
V gene: TRBV7-9
J gene: TRBJ1-1
D gene: TRBD1
CDR3 protein: CASSFGTANTEAFF

clone size: NA
V gene: TRBV7-2
J gene: TRBJ2-5
D gene: TRBD2
CDR3 protein: CASSLVSSGEETQYF

clone size: NA
V gene: TRBV6-5
J gene: TRBJ1-6
D gene: NA
CDR3 protein: CASSLRDTDSPLHF

clone size: NA
V gene: TRBV10-1
J gene: TRBJ1-4
D gene: TRBD1
CDR3 protein: CASSRDRPNEKLFF

clone size: NA
V gene: TRBV5-1
J gene: TRBJ2-3
D gene: TRBD2
CDR3 protein: CASSSTGLAGDTQYF

clone size: NA
V gene: TRBV18
J gene: TRBJ2-5
D gene: NA
CDR3 protein: CASSPDSLQETQYF

clone size: NA
V gene: TRBV19
J gene: TRBJ2-3
D gene: TRBD2
CDR3 protein: CASRAGGYTDTQYF

clone size: NA
V gene: TRBV6-5
J gene: TRBJ1-4
D gene: TRBD1
CDR3 protein: CASTTRQGWDEKLFF

clone size: once
V gene: TRBV18
J gene: TRBJ2-3
D gene: TRBD2
CDR3 protein: CASSPGLATDTQYF

clone size: NA
V gene: TRBV7-2
J gene: TRBJ1-2
D gene: NA
CDR3 protein: CASSSGGPDYGYTF

clone size: NA
V gene: TRBV7-2
J gene: TRBJ1-3
D gene: TRBD1
CDR3 protein: CASSRGQGLGNTIYF

clone size: NA
V gene: TRBV7-2
J gene: TRBJ2-3
D gene: TRBD2
CDR3 protein: CASSLYGTSGGTSTDTQYF

clone size: NA
V gene: TRBV14
J gene: TRBJ1-2
D gene: TRBD1
CDR3 protein: CASSRLTGDYNYGYTF

clone size: NA
V gene: TRBV19
J gene: TRBJ2-7
D gene: NA
CDR3 protein: CASSVQGYEQYF

clone size: NA
V gene: TRBV2
J gene: TRBJ1-4
D gene: NA
CDR3 protein: CASSAQGYRSEKLFF

clone size: once
V gene: TRBV29-1
J gene: TRBJ2-5
D gene: NA
CDR3 protein: CSAQGGQWYQETQYF

clone size: NA
V gene: TRBV5-1
J gene: TRBJ1-3
D gene: NA
CDR3 protein: CASSSSSGNTIYF

clone size: NA
V gene: TRBV30
J gene: TRBJ2-5
D gene: NA
CDR3 protein: CAWSSGETQYF

clone size: NA
V gene: TRBV18
J gene: TRBJ2-3
D gene: NA
CDR3 protein: CASSPTADTQYF

clone size: NA
V gene: TRBV10-3
J gene: TRBJ2-5
D gene: TRBD1
CDR3 protein: CAISYTGGETQYF

clone size: NA
V gene: TRBV11-3
J gene: TRBJ2-7
D gene: NA
CDR3 protein: CASSSGYEQYF

clone size: few
V gene: TRBV2
J gene: TRBJ2-7
D gene: NA
CDR3 protein: CASSSEWSPYEQYF

clone size: NA
V gene: TRBV7-9
J gene: TRBJ1-2
D gene: TRBD1
CDR3 protein: CASSQGGGTGNYGYTF

clone size: NA
V gene: TRBV19
J gene: TRBJ1-4
D gene: NA
CDR3 protein: CASSIDLREMDEKLFF

clone size: NA
V gene: TRBV5-6
J gene: TRBJ2-1
D gene: TRBD2
CDR3 protein: CASSLYSGGTNNEQFF

clone size: once
V gene: TRBV6-1
J gene: TRBJ2-1
D gene: TRBD1
CDR3 protein: CASSAQGIQLDNEQFF

clone size: NA
V gene: TRBV25-1
J gene: TRBJ2-2
D gene: NA
CDR3 protein: CASSDSRDTGELFF